The 30 T cell receptor beta chains reported below all come from one sample, sequenced in a study of regulatory T cells in long-lasting Graves disease. Both iRepertoire HTBI primers and Arm-PCR of CDR3 regions were used to build the TCR beta libraries. TCRdb re-derived calls from the multiplex PCR reads in MiXCR, one entry per CDR3 protein. This sample has some 490,000 distinct CDR3 sequences, with about 12% found just once. Stated time point: newly diagnosed GD, antithyroid drugs for less than 3 months. Extracted RNA from PBMCs served as the source of the TCR library. These same data were also listed under a study on T cells in Graves' hyperthyroidism and ophthalmopathy.

This specimen consisted of peripheral blood mononuclear cells (PBMCs), obtained at new diagnosis, from a patient treated with antithyroid drugs. The receptors were sampled from a woman under 40 with Graves disease.

This clonotype occurred many times. The chain is built from TRBV15 and TRBJ2-7; 9 positions match TRBD1. V gave up 0 bases and J gave up 3 bases; unmatched junction bases: 0. Looked up from germline, CDR1 is LNHNV and CDR2 is YYDKDF (reference sequence). CDR3 length equals 14 residues. The DNA of the CDR3 is TGTGCCACCAGCAGAGAGACAGGGGGCTACGAGCAGTACTTC. Amino acid sequence: CATSRETGGYEQYF.

Ten or more counts support this clonotype. The chain recombines TRBV28 with TRBJ2-7; D may be TRBD1 or TRBD2 (5 bases each). The CDR3 contains 11 residues. Germline V gene lookup returns CDR1 MDHEN and CDR2 SYDVKM. V shed 4 bases and J shed 12 bases, with 13 bases lying between them. The CDR3 DNA sequence: TGTGCCAGCAGTTACCATGAGGGACGGTACTTC. This encodes CASSYHEGRYF. Filled out from reference TRBV28 and TRBJ2-7, the complete variable domain reads DVKVTQSSRYLVKRTGEKVFLECVQDMDHENMFWYRQDPGLGLRLIYFSYDVKMKEKGDIPEGYSVSREKKERFSLILESASTNQTSMYLCASSYHEGRYFGPGTRLTVT.

This clonotype was counted at least ten times. CDR3 in amino acids: CSAKVPGQANTEAFF. The CDR3 DNA reads TGCAGTGCTAAAGTCCCGGGACAGGCTAACACTGAAGCTTTCTTT. The gene calls are TRBV20-1 and TRBJ1-1, with 8 bases fitting TRBD1. Germline CDR1 and CDR2: DFQATT and SNEGSKA (reference sequence). The CDR3 covers 15 residues. Germline trimming cut 4 bases from V and 2 bases from J; bases unmatched to any gene: 9.

The rearrangement links TRBV7-6 to TRBJ2-1, with D unresolved. CDR1 is SGHVS and CDR2 is FNYEAQ in the germline V gene. The CDR3 is 13 residues long. Trimming removed 6 bases from V and 7 bases from J, with 13 bases in between. DNA for the CDR3: TGTGCCAGCAGTCCACTCCCTTTGAATGAGCAGTTCTTC. Its translation is CASSPLPLNEQFF.

This clonotype was counted many times. This sequence joins TRBV2 and TRBJ2-2; 11 nucleotides agree with TRBD1. The J segment lost 9 bases and the V segment lost 10 bases, leaving 13 bases of the junction unmatched. The germline V gene encodes CDR1 SNHLY and CDR2 FYNNEI. This CDR3 has 15 residues. The CDR3 DNA sequence: TGTGCCACCCAAAAGGTCGGACAGGGGGCCCGGGAGCTGTTTTTT. Translation gives CATQKVGQGARELFF.

This clonotype was detected many times. V is TRBV28 and J is TRBJ1-5, with no clear D. Germline V lookup: CDR1 MDHEN, CDR2 SYDVKM. The V end lost 6 bases, the J end lost 4 bases, and 7 bases lay between the germline ends. The CDR3 runs 12 residues. The CDR3 here is CASSRPNQPQHF. DNA of the CDR3: TGTGCCAGCAGCCGACCAAATCAGCCCCAGCATTTT.

This clonotype was recorded many times. The chain uses TRBV2 and TRBJ1-1; the match to TRBD1 covers 9 bases. The CDR3 is 14 amino acids. The V segment lost 5 bases and the J segment 5 bases; nucleotides outside the gene matches: 6. In germline, CDR1 is SNHLY, CDR2 FYNNEI. The CDR3 here is CASSQQGAQTEAFF. CDR3 DNA: TGTGCCAGCAGTCAACAGGGGGCGCAAACTGAAGCTTTCTTT.

This clonotype was recorded at least ten times. V is TRBV12-3 or TRBV12-4 and J is TRBJ1-5, with D perhaps matching TRBD1 (5 bases). Trimming left V 3 bases short and J 1 base short, with 10 bases between. This CDR3 contains 15 residues. The CDR3 is CASSLGELSNQPQHF. The CDR3 DNA reads TGTGCCAGCAGTTTGGGGGAGCTAAGCAATCAGCCCCAGCATTTT.

Many counts were recorded for this clonotype. The chain couples TRBV19 to TRBJ2-1; D may be TRBD1 or TRBD2 (6 bases each). Trimming removed 9 bases from V and 6 bases from J, with 21 bases in between. CDR1 is LNHDA, CDR2 SQIVND, per germline (reference sequence). The CDR3 runs 15 residues. For the CDR3, the DNA is TGTGCCAGCAGTGGGGGGCCCTTAGCGTCCAATGAGCAGTTCTTC. It translates to CASSGGPLASNEQFF. The complete variable domain, with remaining parts taken from reference TRBV19 and TRBJ2-1, reads DGGITQSPKYLFRKEGQNVTLSCEQNLNHDAMYWYRQDPGQGLRLIYYSQIVNDFQKGDIAEGYSVSREKKESFPLTVTSAQKNPTAFYLCASSGGPLASNEQFFGPGTRLTVL.

The chain uses TRBV5-1 and TRBJ1-3, with D hard to call. The CDR3 has 16 residues. V lost 4 bases and J lost 0, with 14 bases in between. Germline loops: CDR1 SGHRS, CDR2 YFSETQ. The chain's CDR3 is CASSPEYRTSGNTIYF. The CDR3 coding sequence is TGCGCCAGCAGCCCCGAGTATAGAACCTCTGGAAACACCATATATTTT.

The sample holds many counts of this clonotype. The genes are TRBV12-3 or TRBV12-4 and TRBJ1-1; D is ambiguous. The CDR3 runs 14 residues. V was cut by 5 bases and J by 0 bases, with 10 bases left in between. The CDR3 DNA sequence: TGTGCCAGCAGTCCCACGACGCTGAACACTGAAGCTTTCTTT. This translates into CASSPTTLNTEAFF.

This chain connects TRBV9 to TRBJ1-4, with D possibly matching TRBD1 (5 bases). Per germline, CDR1 SGDLS and CDR2 YYNGEE. Deletions cut 0 bases from V and 7 bases from J, with 13 bases between. The CDR3 is made up of 15 amino acids. CDR3 region: CASSVEGAGLEKLFF. The DNA of the CDR3 is TGTGCCAGCAGCGTAGAAGGGGCAGGGCTTGAAAAACTGTTTTTT.

At least ten counts were recorded for this clonotype. The chain combines TRBV11-2 with TRBJ2-5; a weak D match, TRBD2 (5 bases). The CDR3 spans 15 residues. The germline V gene has CDR1 SGHAT and CDR2 FQNNGV. V was cut by 7 bases and J by 5 bases, with 20 bases left in between. The CDR3, as DNA: TGTGCCAGCACCCCTGGCGACCTTCCGGGGGAGACCCAGTACTTC. This gives the protein CASTPGDLPGETQYF.

Concerning this clonotype itself: A much larger clone lies a single base off, so this may be a read error. The V gene is TRBV10-3, the J gene TRBJ1-5; D unresolved. The CDR3 runs 14 residues. From germline, CDR1 is ENHRY and CDR2 SYGVKD. The CDR3: CGTLSSTANQPQHF. In DNA, the CDR3 is TGTGGCACCCTATCAAGCACAGCTAATCAGCCCCAGCATTTT.

This clonotype is labeled as medium-sized. The V gene is TRBV27, the J gene TRBJ1-1; D ambiguous. Trimming shortened V by 1 base and J by 1 base, and 16 bases separated the two germline ends. The CDR3 runs 17 residues. Germline loops: CDR1 MNHEY, CDR2 SMNVEV (reference sequence). The CDR3 region is CASSLLSDWAQNTEAFF. DNA of the CDR3: TGTGCCAGCAGTTTATTATCCGACTGGGCTCAGAACACTGAAGCTTTCTTT.

This clonotype was found many times. V gene TRBV24-1 combines with J gene TRBJ1-1; tentatively, D is TRBD1 (5 bases). This CDR3 has 12 residues. Looked up from germline, CDR1 is KGHDR and CDR2 is SFDVKD. V lost 9 bases and J 1 base, leaving 8 bases between the germline ends. CDR3 nucleotides: TGTGCCACCTCGCAGGGGAACACTGAAGCTTTCTTT. Its protein is CATSQGNTEAFF.

This clonotype appeared many times. The chain couples TRBV14 to TRBJ2-5, with 7 nucleotides matching TRBD1. Germline V gene data show CDR1 as SGHDN and CDR2 as FVKESK. The V and J ends lost 3 bases and 2 bases, in that order; junction bases with no gene match: 6. The CDR3 totals 15 residues. This chain's CDR3 is CASSHWTGFQETQYF. CDR3 DNA: TGTGCCAGCAGCCACTGGACAGGTTTTCAAGAGACCCAGTACTTC.

The chain combines TRBV10-3 with TRBJ2-2, with D unresolved. This CDR3 region has 17 residues. CDR1 and CDR2 (germline): ENHRY, SYGVKD. The V and J ends lost 11 bases and 4 bases respectively, with 26 bases between them. The CDR3 nucleotides are TGTGCCGTCGGTTCAGCCAACCCTATAACTTCCACCGGGGAGCTGTTTTTT. Protein: CAVGSANPITSTGELFF.

This clonotype has just a few counts. The chain joins TRBV27 to TRBJ2-1; D is perhaps TRBD2 (5 bases). Between the trimmed V and J ends, which lost 3 bases and 6 bases, there was a span of 12 bases. Germline CDR1 reads MNHEY; CDR2 reads SMNVEV (reference sequence). CDR3 size: 14 residues. This chain's CDR3 is CASSFIGRGNEQFF. CDR3 nucleotide sequence: TGTGCCAGCAGTTTTATAGGGAGAGGCAATGAGCAGTTCTTC.

This clonotype was seen more than once but under ten times. Just one base apart from a much larger clone, this may be a read error. The J gene is TRBJ2-7, the V gene TRBV3-1, with D possibly being TRBD1 or TRBD2 (6 bases each). CDR3 size: 12 residues. The V gene's germline CDR1 is LGHDT and CDR2 YNNKEL (reference sequence). The CDR3 sequence is CASSRQDYEQCF. CDR3 in DNA: TGTGCCAGCAGTCGACAGGACTACGAGCAGTGCTTC.

The chain uses TRBV20-1 and TRBJ2-4, with 10 nucleotides matching TRBD2. Germline CDR1 DFQATT, CDR2 SNEGSKA (reference sequence). The CDR3 extends over 16 amino acids. The V and J ends lost 7 bases and 7 bases, in that order; junction bases with no gene match: 16. CDR3: CSGLASQREGWNIQYF. The CDR3 bases are TGCAGTGGGTTGGCGAGCCAGCGGGAGGGCTGGAACATTCAGTACTTC.

This clonotype was seen repeatedly, ten times or more. Germline and junction disagree at one end, which may indicate a read error. The rearrangement joins TRBV20-1 to TRBJ1-1; possibly TRBD1 for D (5 bases). Looked up from germline, CDR1 is DFQATT and CDR2 is SNEGSKA (reference sequence). The CDR3 has 14 amino acids. This chain's CDR3 is CSARDWDLNTEAFF. In DNA form, the CDR3 reads TGCAGTGCTCGAGACTGGGACCTGAACACTGAAGCTTTCTTT.

The chain joins TRBV27 to TRBJ1-2; D is unresolved. V was trimmed by 3 bases and J by 7 bases, leaving 12 bases between them. The germline gives CDR1 MNHEY, CDR2 SMNVEV (reference sequence). The CDR3 contains 13 residues. CDR3 bases: TGTGCCAGCAGTTTTGGGCAGGCCCGTGGCTACACCTTC. Its translation: CASSFGQARGYTF.

Notes on this clonotype: A much larger clone differs from this one at a single base, so this may be a read error. The V gene is TRBV7-9, the J gene TRBJ2-5; D not resolved. The assigned J gene may be wrong: the sequence end matches TRBJ2-1 better. This CDR3 has 14 residues. Per germline, CDR1 SEHNR and CDR2 FQNEAQ (reference sequence). The chain's CDR3 is CASSLAATVSEQFF. The CDR3 nucleotides are TGTGCCAGCAGCTTAGCGGCCACCGTCAGTGAGCAGTTCTTC.

This clonotype was observed many times. This chain joins TRBV28 and TRBJ2-7; TRBD1 matches at 7 bases. The J segment lost 3 bases and the V segment lost 6 bases, leaving 17 bases of the junction unmatched. This CDR3 contains 17 residues. Germline V gene data show CDR1 as MDHEN and CDR2 as SYDVKM. The CDR3 sequence: CASSDRGGESPGYEQYF. CDR3 nucleotide sequence: TGTGCCAGCAGCGACCGAGGGGGCGAGTCTCCGGGCTACGAGCAGTACTTC.

At least ten counts were recorded for this clonotype. The chain carries TRBV2 and TRBJ1-2, with 7 bases aligning to TRBD1. CDR1 is SNHLY and CDR2 is FYNNEI in the germline V gene. The V and J ends lost 6 bases and 6 bases, in that order; junction bases with no gene match: 10. There are 14 residues in the CDR3. The CDR3 here is CASSGETGLDGYTF. CDR3 nucleotide sequence: TGTGCCAGCAGCGGAGAGACAGGGCTAGATGGCTACACCTTC.

The chain uses TRBV18 and TRBJ2-1; 8 bases are a match to TRBD2. J was trimmed by 9 bases and V by 0 bases; bases with no gene match: 7. The germline gives CDR1 KGHSH, CDR2 LQKENI. This CDR3 region has 15 residues. The CDR3 sequence: CASSPPQAGAGEQFF. CDR3 nucleotides: TGTGCCAGCTCACCACCCCAAGCGGGAGCAGGTGAGCAGTTCTTC.

In regard to this clonotype: Relative to the germline gene, one junction end is altered; a read error may explain this. The J gene is TRBJ2-7, the V gene TRBV2; TRBD2 matches at 11 bases. This CDR3 spans 14 amino acids. CDR1 is SNHLY and CDR2 is FYNNEI in the germline V gene. Here the CDR3 reads CASNELAGGDEQYF. CDR3 sequence (DNA): TGTGCCAGCAATGAATTAGCGGGAGGGGACGAGCAGTACTTC.

This clonotype has a handful of counts. V is TRBV6-4 and J is TRBJ2-1; D gene uncertain. Trimming pared 5 bases from V and 5 bases from J, leaving 16 bases between. The CDR3 runs 15 residues. Looked up from germline, CDR1 is MRHNA and CDR2 is SNTAGT. The DNA for the CDR3 is TGTGCCAGCAGTTACGGGCTTTCTAATCACAATGAGCAGTTCTTC. Its translation: CASSYGLSNHNEQFF.

This clonotype has a handful of counts. The chain recombines TRBV24-1 with TRBJ1-2; D perhaps matches TRBD1 (6 bases). V lost 3 bases and J 6 bases, leaving 19 bases between the germline ends. CDR3 length: 16 residues. In germline, CDR1 is KGHDR, CDR2 SFDVKD. This CDR3 reads CATSDTKTGGNHGYTF. In DNA form, the CDR3 reads TGTGCCACCAGTGATACTAAGACAGGTGGGAACCATGGCTACACCTTC.